This passage covers 26 T cell receptor beta chains from one sample sequenced in a study of blood T cell repertoires in COVID-19. Generated by immunoSEQ multiplex PCR, the TCRdb table keeps only in-frame clones and is missing some. The sample lists over 200,000 clones, approximately 81% occurring once. The material sequenced was peripheral blood. These receptors were taken from a woman of 80 years or more with active or convalescent COVID-19.

The chain is built from TRBV4-1 and TRBJ2-1; 9 bases fit TRBD2. The V gene end was trimmed by 4 bases and the J gene end by 3 bases; junction bases not matched to a gene: 4. The CDR3 spans 15 residues. Looked up from germline, CDR1 is MGHRA and CDR2 is YSYEKL. Here the CDR3 DNA reads TGCGCCAGCAGCCCGGGGACTAGCAGCTACAATGAGCAGTTCTTC. As protein: CASSPGTSSYNEQFF.

This clone was found a few times. The chain links TRBV5-4 to TRBJ2-2, with 9 bases identical to TRBD1. The V and J ends lost 4 bases and 5 bases, in that order; junction bases with no gene match: 6. CDR3 length: 15 amino acids. Germline V gene lookup returns CDR1 SGHNT and CDR2 YYREEE (reference sequence). Written as DNA, the CDR3 is TGTGCCAGCAGCCTAGGGACAGGGAGGACCGGGGAGCTGTTTTTT. This gives the protein CASSLGTGRTGELFF.

This clone was seen once. This chain links TRBV2 with TRBJ2-6, with D unresolved. Trimming cost V 2 bases and J 8 bases, with 10 bases left between them. Germline V gene lookup returns CDR1 SNHLY and CDR2 FYNNEI. The CDR3 covers 14 residues. CDR3 region: CASSEQIASNVLTF. The CDR3 coding sequence is TGTGCCAGCAGTGAACAGATAGCCTCCAACGTCCTGACTTTC.

The gene calls are TRBV3-1 (or the pseudogene TRBV3-2) and TRBJ1-1; D call uncertain. CDR1 LGHDT and CDR2 YNNKEL come from the germline V gene (reference sequence). This CDR3 is built from 14 residues. V shed 4 bases and J shed 0 bases, with 9 bases lying between them. The CDR3 region has the DNA TGTGCCAGCAGCCTCCGAGAGTTGAACACTGAAGCTTTCTTT. As protein: CASSLRELNTEAFF.

This chain uses TRBV20-1 with TRBJ2-7; 7 nucleotides line up with TRBD1. V dropped 6 bases and J dropped 10; count of bases not matched to a gene: 6. Germline lookup yields CDR1 DFQATT and CDR2 SNEGSKA (reference sequence). This CDR3 comprises 10 residues. The CDR3 sequence: CSAFDRAQYF. CDR3 coding DNA: TGCAGTGCCTTTGACAGGGCTCAGTACTTC.

This clone has just a few counts. The J gene is TRBJ1-5, the V gene TRBV6-2 or TRBV6-3, with 7 bases aligning to TRBD1. CDR3 length: 14 residues. The germline gives CDR1 MNHEY, CDR2 SVGEGT. V lost 6 bases to trimming and J lost 7 bases; unmatched junction nucleotides: 9. The CDR3: CASSTLDREQPQHF. DNA of the CDR3: TGTGCCAGCAGCACTCTAGACAGGGAGCAGCCCCAGCATTTT.

This clone was picked up a small number of times. This rearrangement joins TRBV3-1 (or the pseudogene TRBV3-2) to TRBJ2-5, with 7 bases lining up with TRBD2. CDR1 is LGHDT and CDR2 is YNNKEL in the germline V gene (reference sequence). Trimming took 4 bases from V and 4 from J; bases not matched to a gene: 6. CDR3 size: 14 residues. The CDR3 bases are TGTGCCAGCAGCCTGCGGGAGCCGGGAGAGACCCAGTACTTC. Its protein is CASSLREPGETQYF.

Only one count was recorded for this clone. The V call is TRBV11-2, the J call TRBJ1-2, with 8 bases fitting TRBD1. The V segment lost 5 bases and the J segment 4 bases; nucleotides outside the gene matches: 12. The germline V gene has CDR1 SGHAT and CDR2 FQNNGV. The length of the CDR3 is 16 residues. In DNA, the CDR3 is TGTGCCAGCAGCCTCTTATACAGGGGGTTGGGCTATGGCTACACCTTC. Translating it yields CASSLLYRGLGYGYTF.

The chain is built from TRBV12-5 and TRBJ2-7, with TRBD1 identical over 7 bases. The junction had 12 bases not matched to a gene; V was cut back by 2 bases and J by 2 bases. The CDR3 totals 17 residues. The germline V gene encodes CDR1 LGHNT and CDR2 FRNRAP. The CDR3 is CASGLSLNWDSPYEQYF. CDR3 DNA: TGTGCTAGTGGTTTGTCACTAAACTGGGACAGCCCCTACGAGCAGTACTTC.

The rearrangement links TRBV5-1 to TRBJ1-1; possibly TRBD1 for D (5 bases). CDR3 length: 13 amino acids. Germline assignment: CDR1 SGHRS and CDR2 YFSETQ. The V end lost 4 bases, the J end lost 4 bases, and 11 bases lay between the germline ends. This CDR3 is CASSRGSGTEAFF. CDR3 coding DNA: TGCGCCAGCAGCCGGGGGAGCGGCACTGAAGCTTTCTTT.

This chain connects TRBV10-1 to TRBJ2-3; unclear D gene. CDR1 is WNHNN and CDR2 is SYGVQD in the germline V gene (reference sequence). The CDR3 consists of 16 residues. V was shortened by 2 bases and J by 3 bases, with 15 bases between the two germline ends. The CDR3 DNA is TGCGCCAGCAGTGAGCAAGCCCGTCGGTGGACAGATACGCAGTATTTT. This sequence encodes CASSEQARRWTDTQYF.

This rearrangement joins TRBV9 to TRBJ1-1; 7 bases agree with TRBD1. This CDR3 is built from 13 residues. From germline, CDR1 is SGDLS and CDR2 YYNGEE. The J segment lost 5 bases and the V segment lost 0 bases, leaving 1 base of the junction unmatched. The CDR3 loop is CASSVATGTEAFF. Here the CDR3 DNA reads TGTGCCAGCAGCGTAGCGACAGGGACTGAAGCTTTCTTT.

The rearrangement uses TRBV18 and TRBJ1-6; D gene ambiguous. With 3 bases removed from V and 10 bases from J, the gap between germline ends came to 10 bases. This CDR3 region has 13 residues. Germline CDR1 is KGHSH and CDR2 is LQKENI. CDR3 in DNA: TGTGCCAGCTCACCGGGAGGATACTCACCCCTCCACTTT. It translates to CASSPGGYSPLHF.

This clone was seen once. The same CDR3 is also encoded by other DNA sequences in this sample. The chain's CDR3 is CASSLGQGNYGYTF. Written as DNA, the CDR3 is TGCGCCAGCAGCCTGGGACAGGGGAACTATGGCTACACCTTC. The V call is TRBV5-1, the J call TRBJ1-2; 10 bases match TRBD1. Unmatched junction bases numbered 2, after V lost 4 bases and J lost 2 bases. There are 14 residues in the CDR3. Germline CDR1 and CDR2: SGHRS and YFSETQ.

As concerns this clone: The sample holds other DNA sequences that translate to the same CDR3. This chain uses TRBV7-2 with TRBJ2-7, with a tentative D call TRBD2 (5 bases). This CDR3 comprises 15 residues. V was shortened by 2 bases and J by 0 bases, with 11 bases between the two germline ends. Per germline, CDR1 SGHTA and CDR2 FQGNSA. CDR3 residues: CASSLTSGLSYEQYF. In DNA form, the CDR3 reads TGTGCCAGCAGCTTAACCAGCGGTCTCTCCTACGAGCAGTACTTC.

CDR3 amino acids: CASSFVTGSGTEAFF. CDR3 nucleotides: TGTGCCAGCAGCTTCGTCACAGGGTCGGGGACTGAAGCTTTCTTT. The rearrangement links TRBV7-2 to TRBJ1-1; TRBD1 is a possible D gene (6 bases). The CDR3 covers 15 residues. CDR1 SGHTA and CDR2 FQGNSA come from the germline V gene. With 3 bases removed from V and 5 bases from J, the gap between germline ends came to 16 bases.

The V gene is TRBV5-6, the J gene TRBJ2-5; D is unresolved. CDR1 SGHDT and CDR2 YYEEEE come from the germline V gene. The V and J ends lost 1 base and 2 bases respectively, with 9 bases between them. The CDR3 spans 14 residues. The CDR3 sequence is CASSLSGRQETQYF. CDR3 nucleotides: TGTGCCAGCAGCTTGTCTGGCAGGCAAGAGACCCAGTACTTC.

The rearrangement links TRBV5-5 to TRBJ1-5, with 9 positions matching TRBD1. The germline V gene has CDR1 SGHKS and CDR2 YYEKEE (reference sequence). Unmatched junction bases numbered 7, after V lost 2 bases and J lost 7 bases. CDR3 size: 15 residues. The CDR3 region is CASSFTGQGDQPQHF. CDR3 sequence (DNA): TGTGCCAGCAGCTTCACGGGACAGGGAGACCAGCCCCAGCATTTT.

V gene TRBV14 combines with J gene TRBJ2-7; D uncertain. CDR3 length equals 14 residues. Germline V gives CDR1 SGHDN, CDR2 FVKESK. V dropped 0 bases and J dropped 6 bases, with 12 bases sitting between them. The CDR3 region is CASSQDFGHAEQYF. The CDR3, as DNA: TGTGCCAGCAGCCAAGATTTTGGGCACGCCGAGCAGTACTTC.

The chain carries TRBV6-6 and TRBJ1-2; D unclear. Germline CDR1 reads MNHNY; CDR2 reads SVGAGI (reference sequence). The ends were cut back, 2 bases at V and 11 bases at J, with 6 bases in the middle. The CDR3 is made up of 10 amino acids. CDR3 residues: CASSYGEYTF. For the CDR3, the DNA is TGTGCCAGCAGTTACGGGGAGTACACCTTC.

V usage is TRBV7-6 and J usage is TRBJ2-1, with D possibly TRBD1 on 5 matching bases. Germline-derived CDR1 and CDR2 are SGHVS and FNYEAQ. CDR3 length: 14 residues. Trimming took off 5 bases at V and 1 base at J, with 9 bases between the two ends. CDR3 DNA: TGTGCCAGCAGCCTGCAGGGATCCTACAATGAGCAGTTCTTC. This sequence encodes CASSLQGSYNEQFF.

This rearrangement joins TRBV5-6 to TRBJ1-2; D unclear. This CDR3 is 16 amino acids long. Trimming left V 1 base short and J 2 bases short, with 15 bases between. The V gene's germline CDR1 is SGHDT and CDR2 YYEEEE. CDR3 sequence reads: CASSLWGVQLNYGYTF. The DNA for the CDR3 is TGTGCCAGCAGCTTGTGGGGAGTCCAGCTAAACTATGGCTACACCTTC.

The V gene is TRBV5-1, the J gene TRBJ2-3; 9 bases line up with TRBD2. The CDR3 runs 16 residues. Germline V gene sequence: CDR1 SGHRS, CDR2 YFSETQ. V shed 0 bases and J 5 bases; nucleotides not matched to a gene: 7. CDR3 sequence (DNA): TGCGCCAGCAGCTTGGTGCTAGCGGGACACGGAGATACGCAGTATTTT. It is translated as CASSLVLAGHGDTQYF.

This chain connects TRBV5-4 to TRBJ2-3; 8 bases agree with TRBD2. The CDR3 has 14 residues. V lost 5 bases to trimming and J lost 1 base; unmatched junction nucleotides: 3. Germline V gene lookup returns CDR1 SGHNT and CDR2 YYREEE (reference sequence). The CDR3 bases are TGTGCCAGCAGAGGACTAGCCCGCACAGATACGCAGTATTTT. Its translation is CASRGLARTDTQYF.

The chain links TRBV5-1 to TRBJ2-2; 7 bases are shared with TRBD1. In germline, CDR1 is SGHRS, CDR2 YFSETQ. The CDR3 is made up of 15 amino acids. V was clipped by 4 bases and J by 0 bases; unmatched bases: 3. CDR3 coding DNA: TGCGCCAGCAGCGAGGGGGCGGCGAACACCGGGGAGCTGTTTTTT. This gives the protein CASSEGAANTGELFF.

V usage is TRBV11-2 and J usage is TRBJ1-1; the D is unclear. Per germline, CDR1 SGHAT and CDR2 FQNNGV. V lost 2 bases and J lost 3, with 10 bases in between. The CDR3 consists of 14 residues. The CDR3 nucleotides read TGTGCCAGCAGCTTAACCGGTCCCGACACTGAAGCTTTCTTT. It is translated as CASSLTGPDTEAFF.